This TCR beta chain was sequenced for a study of cytomegalovirus exposure and HLA in healthy donors. Study outcomes and limitations: Analyzed later, association rates of TCRs varied across HLA loci, with DRB1 most and HLA-C fewest. Judged likely to be a sequencing artifact was a cluster of highly shared sequence variants. With later analysis, a missense DCLRE1C variant became linked to TCR beta V- and J-gene trimming.

The CDR3 consists of 13 residues. The germline gives CDR1 SGHRS, CDR2 YFSETQ. The J segment lost 3 bases and the V segment lost 5 bases, leaving 5 bases of the junction unmatched. In regard to this clone: Its antigen is as yet unknown.

The PCR made use of 60 Vbeta and 13 Jbeta primers. Repertoires were generated with immunoSEQ multiplex PCR, while TCRdb's copy carries only in-frame clones and drops some. The table has under 150,000 clones, 70% to 85% seen once; the top ten hold over 1%. Everyone who donated was a healthy bone marrow donor. This clonotype was obtained from a boy aged 5 to 17 in good health and CMV-seronegative. The chain has TRBV5-1 and TRBJ2-7, with 7 bases identical to TRBD1. The source material was PBMCs. CDR3 bases: TGCGCCAGCAGACAGGGGATAGGCTACGAGCAGTACTTC. Translation: CASRQGIGYEQYF.